The 13 T cell receptor beta chains given below trace back to one sample, sequenced in a study of sequential checkpoint blockade in melanoma. The data were produced by immunoSEQ multiplex PCR, yet TCRdb's version contains in-frame clones alone and is incomplete. The repertoire holds 16,000 or so clones, with 85% to 95% as singletons. Described treatment: randomized to nivolumab then ipilimumab (arm A) or the reverse (arm B). The sample in question was CD8+ T cells sorted from blood (inferred from file names), obtained from a patient given nivolumab and ipilimumab in sequence. These receptors originate from a human donor with melanoma.

The J gene is TRBJ1-5, the V gene TRBV27; no firm D call. Per the germline V gene, CDR1 is MNHEY and CDR2 is SMNVEV (reference sequence). V was pared by 3 bases and J by 3 bases, with 9 bases between. The CDR3 is made up of 14 amino acids. The CDR3 DNA is TGTGCCAGCAGTTTGGGAGGATTCAATCAGCCCCAGCATTTT. It encodes CASSLGGFNQPQHF.

V usage is TRBV10-3 and J usage is TRBJ1-2, with D hard to call. The CDR3 totals 14 residues. CDR1 and CDR2 (germline): ENHRY, SYGVKD. V was clipped by 3 bases and J by 7 bases, with 15 bases between them. The DNA of the CDR3 is TGTGCCATCAGTGAATCGGAGGGAGGGCCTGGCTACACCTTC. Encoded protein: CAISESEGGPGYTF.

The chain employs TRBV30 and TRBJ1-1; 10 bases align to TRBD1. CDR3 size: 13 residues. Germline V gene data show CDR1 as GTSNPN and CDR2 as SVGIG (reference sequence). The trim removed 1 base at V and 6 bases at J, leaving 2 bases unmatched. CDR3 sequence: CAWSGTGGAEAFF. Written as DNA, the CDR3 is TGTGCCTGGAGTGGGACAGGGGGTGCTGAAGCTTTCTTT. The full variable domain, with the rest looked up from reference TRBV30 and TRBJ1-1, is SQTIHQWPATLVQPVGSPLSLECTVEGTSNPNLYWYRQAAGRGLQLLFYSVGIGQISSEVPQNLSASRPQDRQFILSSKKLLLSDSGFYLCAWSGTGGAEAFFGQGTRLTVV.

The J gene is TRBJ1-5, the V gene TRBV27; D might be TRBD1 (6 bases). The CDR3 is 15 residues long. Trimming left V 8 bases short and J 4 bases short, with 18 bases between. Germline CDR1 MNHEY, CDR2 SMNVEV (reference sequence). The CDR3 region has the DNA TGTGCCAGCCGGGGGGGCGGGATAGGTAATCAGCCCCAGCATTTT. It is translated as CASRGGGIGNQPQHF.

J is TRBJ1-1 and V is TRBV9; D is unclear. Trimming left V 4 bases short and J 4 bases short, with 8 bases between. The CDR3 contains 12 residues. CDR1 and CDR2 from the germline V gene are SGDLS and YYNGEE. Written as DNA, the CDR3 is TGTGCCAGCAGCCCCGCGGGCACTGAAGCTTTCTTT. The encoded protein is CASSPAGTEAFF.

The V gene is TRBV6-5, the J gene TRBJ1-5, with D perhaps TRBD1 (6 bases). Trimming removed 2 bases from V and 0 bases from J, with 8 bases in between. Germline V gives CDR1 MNHEY, CDR2 SVGAGI. The length of the CDR3 is 15 residues. The CDR3: CASSYLGGSNQPQHF. CDR3 in DNA: TGTGCCAGCAGTTACCTAGGGGGTAGCAATCAGCCCCAGCATTTT.

The chain employs TRBV18 and TRBJ2-7; 8 bases fit TRBD2. CDR1 KGHSH and CDR2 LQKENI come from the germline V gene. The CDR3 is 21 residues long. Germline trimming cut 4 bases from V and 5 bases from J; bases unmatched to any gene: 28. DNA of the CDR3: TGTGCCAGCTCACGGAGTGGGCCGGGGGGGCCTTTCCCCGTAAATAAGGACGAGCAGTACGTC. Its translation: CASSRSGPGGPFPVNKDEQYV.

This chain links TRBV19 with TRBJ1-4; possibly TRBD1 for D (5 bases). CDR1 and CDR2 (germline): LNHDA, SQIVND (reference sequence). The CDR3 runs to 15 residues. V was pared by 6 bases and J by 8 bases, with 19 bases between. CDR3 residues: CASRTLVGAGEKLFF. In DNA, the CDR3 is TGTGCCAGTAGGACCCTCGTTGGGGCGGGAGAAAAACTGTTTTTT.

The rearrangement links TRBV5-4 to TRBJ1-2; TRBD1 is a possible D gene (5 bases). Germline CDR1 and CDR2: SGHNT and YYREEE (reference sequence). V was pared by 1 base and J by 1 base, with 8 bases between. The CDR3 length is 14 residues. This chain's CDR3 is CASSLTGFNYGYTF. CDR3 nucleotides: TGTGCCAGCAGCTTGACAGGATTTAACTATGGCTACACCTTC.

The chain links TRBV27 to TRBJ1-4; possibly TRBD1 for D (6 bases). Trimming cost V 0 bases and J 8 bases, with 10 bases left between them. This CDR3 is 14 amino acids long. The germline CDR1 and CDR2 sequences are MNHEY and SMNVEV (reference sequence). Written as DNA, the CDR3 is TGTGCCAGCAGTTTATCGGGACATACCGAAAAACTGTTTTTT. It encodes CASSLSGHTEKLFF.

The chain links TRBV10-2 to TRBJ2-7; D ambiguous. Germline V gene data show CDR1 as WSHSY and CDR2 as SAAADI. The CDR3 spans 13 residues. Trimming pared 3 bases from V and 4 bases from J, leaving 10 bases between. As DNA, the CDR3 is TGCGCCAGCAGTGAAAGCCTCGGGTACGAGCAGTACGTC. Translation gives CASSESLGYEQYV.

CDR3: CASSPGYQPQHF. DNA for the CDR3: TGTGCCAGTAGTCCAGGGTATCAGCCCCAGCATTTT. The chain combines TRBV19 with TRBJ1-5, with D possibly matching TRBD1 (5 bases). The CDR3 has 12 residues. V lost 5 bases to trimming and J lost 5 bases, with 7 bases between them. From germline, CDR1 is LNHDA and CDR2 SQIVND (reference sequence).

The chain links TRBV7-2 to TRBJ1-1; 7 bases match TRBD1. V was pared by 5 bases and J by 3 bases, with 6 bases of the junction left unmatched. The CDR3 has 14 residues. CDR1 SGHTA and CDR2 FQGNSA come from the germline V gene. The CDR3 loop reads CASSVLGGYTEAFF. CDR3 coding DNA: TGTGCCAGCAGCGTTTTAGGGGGCTACACTGAAGCTTTCTTT.